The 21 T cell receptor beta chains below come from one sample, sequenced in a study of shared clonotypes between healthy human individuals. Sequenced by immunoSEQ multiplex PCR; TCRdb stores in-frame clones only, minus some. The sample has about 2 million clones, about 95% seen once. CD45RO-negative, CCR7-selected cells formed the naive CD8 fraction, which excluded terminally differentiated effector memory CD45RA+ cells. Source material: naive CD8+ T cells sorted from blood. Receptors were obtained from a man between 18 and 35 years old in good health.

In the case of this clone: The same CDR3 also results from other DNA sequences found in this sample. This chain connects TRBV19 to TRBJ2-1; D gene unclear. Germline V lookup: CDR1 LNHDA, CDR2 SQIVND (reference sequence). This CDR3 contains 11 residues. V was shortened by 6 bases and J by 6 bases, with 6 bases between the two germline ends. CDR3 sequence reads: CASSAGNEQFF. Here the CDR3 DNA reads TGTGCCAGTAGCGCCGGCAATGAGCAGTTCTTC.

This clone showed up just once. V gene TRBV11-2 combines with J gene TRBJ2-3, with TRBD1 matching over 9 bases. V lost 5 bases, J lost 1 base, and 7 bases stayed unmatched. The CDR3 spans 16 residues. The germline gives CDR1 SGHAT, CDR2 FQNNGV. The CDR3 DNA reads TGTGCCAGCAGCCCGTGGACAGGGGAAGGCACAGATACGCAGTATTTT. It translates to CASSPWTGEGTDTQYF.

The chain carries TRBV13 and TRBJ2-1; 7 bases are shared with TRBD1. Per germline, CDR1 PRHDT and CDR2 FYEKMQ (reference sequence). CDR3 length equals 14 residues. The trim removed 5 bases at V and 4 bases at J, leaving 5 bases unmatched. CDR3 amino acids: CASSLGTAYNEQFF. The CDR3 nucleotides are TGTGCCAGCAGCCTCGGGACAGCGTACAATGAGCAGTTCTTC.

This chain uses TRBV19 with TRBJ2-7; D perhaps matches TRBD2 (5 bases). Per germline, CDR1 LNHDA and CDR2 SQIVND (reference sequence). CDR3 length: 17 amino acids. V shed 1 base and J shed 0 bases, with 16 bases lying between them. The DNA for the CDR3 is TGTGCCAGTAGTATAGGAGTCCGGGAATGGAGCTCCTACGAGCAGTACTTC. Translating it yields CASSIGVREWSSYEQYF. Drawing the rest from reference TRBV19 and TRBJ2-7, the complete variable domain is DGGITQSPKYLFRKEGQNVTLSCEQNLNHDAMYWYRQDPGQGLRLIYYSQIVNDFQKGDIAEGYSVSREKKESFPLTVTSAQKNPTAFYLCASSIGVREWSSYEQYFGPGTRLTVT.

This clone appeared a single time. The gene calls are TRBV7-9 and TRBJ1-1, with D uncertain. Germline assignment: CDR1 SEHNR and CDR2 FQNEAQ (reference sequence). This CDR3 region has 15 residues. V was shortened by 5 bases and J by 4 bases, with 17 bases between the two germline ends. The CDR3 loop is CASSPPMEGSTEAFF. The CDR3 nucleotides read TGTGCCAGCAGCCCCCCCATGGAAGGGTCCACTGAAGCTTTCTTT. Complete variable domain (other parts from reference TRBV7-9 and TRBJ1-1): DTGVSQNPRHKITKRGQNVTFRCDPISEHNRLYWYRQTLGQGPEFLTYFQNEAQLEKSRLLSDRFSAERPKGSFSTLEIQRTEQGDSAMYLCASSPPMEGSTEAFFGQGTRLTVV.

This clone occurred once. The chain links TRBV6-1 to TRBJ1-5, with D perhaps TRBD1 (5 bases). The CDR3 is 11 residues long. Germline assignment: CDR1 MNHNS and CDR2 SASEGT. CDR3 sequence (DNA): TGTGCTGGGGGTGTCGGTCAGCCCCAGCATTTT. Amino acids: CAGGVGQPQHF.

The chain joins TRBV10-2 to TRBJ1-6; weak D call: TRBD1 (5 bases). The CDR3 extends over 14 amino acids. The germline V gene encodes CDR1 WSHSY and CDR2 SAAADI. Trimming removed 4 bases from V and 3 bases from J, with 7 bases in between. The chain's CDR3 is CASSGTSYNSPLHF. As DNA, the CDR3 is TGCGCCAGCAGTGGGACAAGCTATAATTCACCCCTCCACTTT.

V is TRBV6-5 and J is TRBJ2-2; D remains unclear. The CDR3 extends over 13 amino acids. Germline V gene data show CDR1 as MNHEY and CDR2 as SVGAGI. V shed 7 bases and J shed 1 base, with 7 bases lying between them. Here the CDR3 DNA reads TGTGCCAGCACACCAGGGAACACCGGGGAGCTGTTTTTT. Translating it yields CASTPGNTGELFF.

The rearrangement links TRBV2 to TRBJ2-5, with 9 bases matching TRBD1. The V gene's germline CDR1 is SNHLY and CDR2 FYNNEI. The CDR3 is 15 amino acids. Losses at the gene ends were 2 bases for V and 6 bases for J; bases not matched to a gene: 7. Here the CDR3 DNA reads TGTGCCAGCAGTGAATTGGGACAGGGTGTGAAGACCCAGTACTTC. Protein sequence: CASSELGQGVKTQYF.

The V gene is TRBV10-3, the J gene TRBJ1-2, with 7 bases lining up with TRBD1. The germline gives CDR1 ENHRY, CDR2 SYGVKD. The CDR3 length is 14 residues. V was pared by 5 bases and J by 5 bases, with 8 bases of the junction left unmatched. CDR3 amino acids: CAISPTGAGYGYTF. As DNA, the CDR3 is TGTGCCATCAGTCCTACAGGGGCGGGATATGGCTACACCTTC.

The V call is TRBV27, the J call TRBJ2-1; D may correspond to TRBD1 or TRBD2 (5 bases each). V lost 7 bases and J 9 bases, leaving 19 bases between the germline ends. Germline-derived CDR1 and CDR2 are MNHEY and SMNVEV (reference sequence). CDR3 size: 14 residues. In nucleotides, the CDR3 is TGTGCCAGCACTTACCTCCCGGTGGGGGTTGAGCAGTTCTTC. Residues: CASTYLPVGVEQFF.

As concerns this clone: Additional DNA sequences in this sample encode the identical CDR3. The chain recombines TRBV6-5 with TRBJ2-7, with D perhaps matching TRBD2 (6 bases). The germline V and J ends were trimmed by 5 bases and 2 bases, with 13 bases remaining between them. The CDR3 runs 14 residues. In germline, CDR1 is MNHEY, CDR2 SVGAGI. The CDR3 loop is CASSGVGGTYEQYF. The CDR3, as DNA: TGTGCCAGCAGTGGGGTGGGGGGAACCTACGAGCAGTACTTC.

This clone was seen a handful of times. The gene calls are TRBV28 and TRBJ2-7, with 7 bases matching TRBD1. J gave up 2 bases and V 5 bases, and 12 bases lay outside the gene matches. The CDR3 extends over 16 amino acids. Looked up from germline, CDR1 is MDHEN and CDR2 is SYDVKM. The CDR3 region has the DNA TGTGCCAGCAGTGGGACAGTGCTGGGGGCCACCTACGAGCAGTACTTC. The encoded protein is CASSGTVLGATYEQYF.

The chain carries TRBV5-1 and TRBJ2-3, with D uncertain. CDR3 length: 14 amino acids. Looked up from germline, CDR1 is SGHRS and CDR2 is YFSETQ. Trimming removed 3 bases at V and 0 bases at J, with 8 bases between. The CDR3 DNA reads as TGCGCCAGCAGCTCCGTAGCTAGCACAGATACGCAGTATTTT. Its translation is CASSSVASTDTQYF.

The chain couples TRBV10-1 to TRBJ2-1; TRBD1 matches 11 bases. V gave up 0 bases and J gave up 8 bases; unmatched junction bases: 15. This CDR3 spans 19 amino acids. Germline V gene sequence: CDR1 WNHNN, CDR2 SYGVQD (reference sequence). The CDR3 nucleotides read TGCGCCAGCAGTGAGTCGATAAAGGCCGGGACAGGGGGTGTCCATGAGCAGTTCTTC. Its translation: CASSESIKAGTGGVHEQFF.

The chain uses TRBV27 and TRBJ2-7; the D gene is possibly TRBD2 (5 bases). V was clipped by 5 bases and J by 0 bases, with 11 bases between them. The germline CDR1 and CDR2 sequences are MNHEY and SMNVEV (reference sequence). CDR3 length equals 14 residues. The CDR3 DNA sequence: TGTGCCAGCAGTCCCCTAGGACTCTCCTACGAGCAGTACTTC. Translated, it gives CASSPLGLSYEQYF.

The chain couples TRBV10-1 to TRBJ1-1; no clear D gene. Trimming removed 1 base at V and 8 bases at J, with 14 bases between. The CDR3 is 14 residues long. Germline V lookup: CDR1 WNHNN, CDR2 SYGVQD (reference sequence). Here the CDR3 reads CASSELEGGGEAFF. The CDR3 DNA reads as TGCGCCAGCAGTGAGTTAGAGGGCGGCGGGGAAGCTTTCTTT.

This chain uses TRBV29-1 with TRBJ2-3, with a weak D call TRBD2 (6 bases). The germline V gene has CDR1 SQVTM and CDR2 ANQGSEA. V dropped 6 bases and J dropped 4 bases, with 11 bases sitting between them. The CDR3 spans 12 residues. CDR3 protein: CSVSTSPDTQYF. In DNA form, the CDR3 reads TGCAGCGTAAGCACTAGCCCAGATACGCAGTATTTT.

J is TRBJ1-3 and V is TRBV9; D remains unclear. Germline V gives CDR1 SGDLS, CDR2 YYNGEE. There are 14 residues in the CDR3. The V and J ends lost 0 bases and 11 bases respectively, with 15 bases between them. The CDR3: CASSVAGISGSIYF. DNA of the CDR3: TGTGCCAGCAGCGTAGCAGGCATAAGCGGCTCCATATATTTT.

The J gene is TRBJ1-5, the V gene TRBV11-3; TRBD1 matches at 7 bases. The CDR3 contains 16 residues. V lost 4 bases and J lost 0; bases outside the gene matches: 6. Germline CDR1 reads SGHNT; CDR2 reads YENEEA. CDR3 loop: CASSWGRGDSNQPQHF. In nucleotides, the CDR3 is TGTGCCAGCAGCTGGGGCAGGGGGGATAGCAATCAGCCCCAGCATTTT.

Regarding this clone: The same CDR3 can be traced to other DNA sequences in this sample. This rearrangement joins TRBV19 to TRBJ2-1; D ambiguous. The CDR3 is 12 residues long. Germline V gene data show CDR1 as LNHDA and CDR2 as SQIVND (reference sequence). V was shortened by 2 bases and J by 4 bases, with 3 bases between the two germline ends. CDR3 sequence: CASSIPYNEQFF. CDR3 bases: TGTGCCAGTAGTATACCTTACAATGAGCAGTTCTTC. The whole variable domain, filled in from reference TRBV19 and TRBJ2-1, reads DGGITQSPKYLFRKEGQNVTLSCEQNLNHDAMYWYRQDPGQGLRLIYYSQIVNDFQKGDIAEGYSVSREKKESFPLTVTSAQKNPTAFYLCASSIPYNEQFFGPGTRLTVL.